A single T cell receptor beta chain is shown here with its context. Germline loops: CDR1 MDHEN, CDR2 SYDVKM. V lost 6 bases and J 6 bases, leaving 15 bases between the germline ends. The CDR3 has 14 residues. The data belong to a study of shared clonotypes between healthy human individuals. Generated by immunoSEQ multiplex PCR, the TCRdb table keeps only in-frame clones and is missing some. The table includes about 680,000 clones, 73% detected once. The V and J genes are TRBV28 and TRBJ2-1, with D perhaps TRBD2 (6 bases). The receptor was isolated from a woman aged 25 to 45 in good health. The source material was memory CD4+ T cells sorted from blood. Documented subset: CD45RA-negative fraction. The CDR3: CASRDRRAGNEQFF. The CDR3 DNA sequence: TGTGCCAGCAGAGATAGGAGGGCCGGCAATGAGCAGTTCTTC. The full variable domain, with the rest looked up from reference TRBV28 and TRBJ2-1, is DVKVTQSSRYLVKRTGEKVFLECVQDMDHENMFWYRQDPGLGLRLIYFSYDVKMKEKGDIPEGYSVSREKKERFSLILESASTNQTSMYLCASRDRRAGNEQFFGPGTRLTVL.